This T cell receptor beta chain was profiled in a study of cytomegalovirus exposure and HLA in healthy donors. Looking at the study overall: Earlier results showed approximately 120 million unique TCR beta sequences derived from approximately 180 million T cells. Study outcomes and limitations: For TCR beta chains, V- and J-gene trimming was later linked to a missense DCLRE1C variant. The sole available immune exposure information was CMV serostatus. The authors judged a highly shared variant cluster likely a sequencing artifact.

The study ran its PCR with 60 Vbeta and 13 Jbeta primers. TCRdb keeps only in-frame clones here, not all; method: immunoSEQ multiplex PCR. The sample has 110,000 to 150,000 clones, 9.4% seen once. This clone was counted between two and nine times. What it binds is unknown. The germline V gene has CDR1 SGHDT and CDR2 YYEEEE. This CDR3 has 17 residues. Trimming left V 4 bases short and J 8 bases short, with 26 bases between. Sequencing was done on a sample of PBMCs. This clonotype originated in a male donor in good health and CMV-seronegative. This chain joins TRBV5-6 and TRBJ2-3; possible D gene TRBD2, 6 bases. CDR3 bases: TGTGCCAGCAGCCTCCTTCTATTGGCGGGACTCAATCTTACGCAGTATTTT. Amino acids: CASSLLLLAGLNLTQYF.